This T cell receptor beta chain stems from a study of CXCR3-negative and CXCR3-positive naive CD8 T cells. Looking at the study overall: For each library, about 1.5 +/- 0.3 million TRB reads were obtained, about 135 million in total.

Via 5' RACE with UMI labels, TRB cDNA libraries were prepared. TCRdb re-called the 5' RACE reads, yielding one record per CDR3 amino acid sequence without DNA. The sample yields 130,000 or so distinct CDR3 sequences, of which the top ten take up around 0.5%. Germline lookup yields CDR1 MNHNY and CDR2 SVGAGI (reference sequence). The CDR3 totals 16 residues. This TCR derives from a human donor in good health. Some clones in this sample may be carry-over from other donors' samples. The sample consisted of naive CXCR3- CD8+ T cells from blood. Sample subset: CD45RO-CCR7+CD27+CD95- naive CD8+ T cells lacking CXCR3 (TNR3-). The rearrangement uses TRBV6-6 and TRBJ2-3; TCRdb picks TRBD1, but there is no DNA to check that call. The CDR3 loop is CASSYSPGQGSDTQYF.